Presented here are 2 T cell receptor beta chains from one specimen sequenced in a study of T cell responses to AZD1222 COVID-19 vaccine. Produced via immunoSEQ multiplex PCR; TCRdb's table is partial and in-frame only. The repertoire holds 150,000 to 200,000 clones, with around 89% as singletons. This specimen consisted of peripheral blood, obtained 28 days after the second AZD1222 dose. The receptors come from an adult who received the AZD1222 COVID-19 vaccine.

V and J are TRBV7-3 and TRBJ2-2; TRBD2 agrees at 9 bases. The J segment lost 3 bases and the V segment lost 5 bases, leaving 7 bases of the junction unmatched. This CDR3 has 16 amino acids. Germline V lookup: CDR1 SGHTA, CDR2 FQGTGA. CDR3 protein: CASSPLAGEDTGELFF. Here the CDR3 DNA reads TGTGCCAGCAGCCCGTTAGCGGGAGAGGACACCGGGGAGCTGTTTTTT. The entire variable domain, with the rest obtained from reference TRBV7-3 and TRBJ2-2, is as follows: GAGVSQTPSNKVTEKGKYVELRCDPISGHTALYWYRQSLGQGPEFLIYFQGTGAADDSGLPNDRFFAVRPEGSVSTLKIQRTERGDSAVYLCASSPLAGEDTGELFFGEGSRLTVL.

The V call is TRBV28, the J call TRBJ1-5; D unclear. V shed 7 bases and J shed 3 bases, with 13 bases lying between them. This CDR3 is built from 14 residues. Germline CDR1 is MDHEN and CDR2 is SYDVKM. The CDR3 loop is CASTQRTFNQPQHF. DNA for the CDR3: TGTGCCAGCACCCAGCGGACGTTCAATCAGCCCCAGCATTTT.